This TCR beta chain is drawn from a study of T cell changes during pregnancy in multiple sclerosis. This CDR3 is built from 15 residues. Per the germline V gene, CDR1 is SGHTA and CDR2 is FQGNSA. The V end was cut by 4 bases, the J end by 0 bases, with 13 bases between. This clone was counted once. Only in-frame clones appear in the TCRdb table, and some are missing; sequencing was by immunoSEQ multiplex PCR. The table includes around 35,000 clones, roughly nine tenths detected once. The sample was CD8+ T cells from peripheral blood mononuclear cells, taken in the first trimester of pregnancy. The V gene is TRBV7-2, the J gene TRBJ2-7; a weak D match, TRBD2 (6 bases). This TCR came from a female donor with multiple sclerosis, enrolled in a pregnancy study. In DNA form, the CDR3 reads TGTGCCAGCAGCTCGTTTGGGGGGAGCTCCTACGAGCAGTACTTC. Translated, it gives CASSSFGGSSYEQYF.